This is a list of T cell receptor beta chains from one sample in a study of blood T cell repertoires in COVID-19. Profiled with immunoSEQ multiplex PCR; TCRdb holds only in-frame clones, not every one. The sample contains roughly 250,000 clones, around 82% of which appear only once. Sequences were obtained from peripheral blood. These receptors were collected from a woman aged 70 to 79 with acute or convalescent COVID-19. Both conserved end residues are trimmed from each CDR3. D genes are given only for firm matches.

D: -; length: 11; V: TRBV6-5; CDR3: ASISGFWTEAF
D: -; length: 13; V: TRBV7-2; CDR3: ASEGTPANTGELF
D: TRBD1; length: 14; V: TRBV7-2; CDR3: ASSLTGVVDNQPQH
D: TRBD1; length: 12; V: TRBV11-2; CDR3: ASSLDQGGRGYT
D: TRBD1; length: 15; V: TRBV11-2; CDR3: ASSSTRSRDRAYGYT
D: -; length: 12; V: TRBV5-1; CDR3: ASSSNQGSTEAF
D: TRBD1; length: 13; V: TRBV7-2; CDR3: ASSFTDRGPYEQY
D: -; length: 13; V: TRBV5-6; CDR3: ASSLLGAPAEKLF
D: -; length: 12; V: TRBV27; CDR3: ASRMAGFSGELF
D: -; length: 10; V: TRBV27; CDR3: ASSSQWSGYT
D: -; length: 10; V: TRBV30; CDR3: AWSRDTNIQY
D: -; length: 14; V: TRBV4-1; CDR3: ASSLSARSANYGYT
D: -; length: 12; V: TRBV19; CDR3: ASRNRQAGNTIY
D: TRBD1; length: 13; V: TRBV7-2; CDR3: ASSLGPGGTDTQY
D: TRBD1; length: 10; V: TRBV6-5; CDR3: ASSPGDRFPY
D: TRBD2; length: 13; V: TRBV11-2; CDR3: ASSQLERGSYEQY
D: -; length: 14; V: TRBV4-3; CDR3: ASSQAQKQGPYGYT
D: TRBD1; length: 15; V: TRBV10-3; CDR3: ASKSGQGSSGANVLT
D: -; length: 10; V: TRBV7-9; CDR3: ASSLSLYGYT
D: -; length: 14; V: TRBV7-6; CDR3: ASSPRRSSSGNTIY
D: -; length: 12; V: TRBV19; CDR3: ASSIHTSQGGYT
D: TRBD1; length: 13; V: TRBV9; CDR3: ASSDRQGGNEKLF
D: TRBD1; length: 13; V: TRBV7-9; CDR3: ASSSGQGFGTEAF
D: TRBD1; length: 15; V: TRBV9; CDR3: ASSSGTGVFSGNTIY
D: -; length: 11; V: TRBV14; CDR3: ASSAQGYTEAF
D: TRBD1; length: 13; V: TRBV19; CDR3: ASSVQGKSSYEQY
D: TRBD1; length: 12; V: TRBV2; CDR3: ASSGQGGDYGYT
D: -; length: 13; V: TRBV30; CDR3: AWAYGGSGNYGYT
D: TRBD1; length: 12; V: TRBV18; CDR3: ASSPRTGRTEAF
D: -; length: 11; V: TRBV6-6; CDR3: ASSRSGLETQY
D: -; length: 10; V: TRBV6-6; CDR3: ASSSQGRVAF
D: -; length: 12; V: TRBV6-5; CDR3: ASAYRDRDYGYT
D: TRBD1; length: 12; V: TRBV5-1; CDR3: ASSSGQANEKLF
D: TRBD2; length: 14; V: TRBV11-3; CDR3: ASSLGGGAQNGELF
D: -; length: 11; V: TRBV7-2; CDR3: ASSLGPGNTIY